One sample yielded the 2 T cell receptor beta chains listed below, sequenced in a study of a mutant IDH1 vaccine in newly diagnosed glioma. The table came from immunoSEQ multiplex PCR; TCRdb's copy has only in-frame clones and leaves some out. The sample includes approximately 84,000 clones, roughly four fifths of them seen just once. These receptors' antigens are unknown. Time point denoted: week 47, end of study. Every vaccination contained 300 ug of the mutant IDH1 20-mer peptide and was paired with topical imiquimod. Here the sequenced sample was PBMCs, taken from a glioma patient whose treatment included an IDH1 peptide vaccine. All receptors come from a man aged 35 to 55 with glioma.

This clone turned up a few times. This chain joins TRBV10-3 and TRBJ2-7; TRBD1 agrees at 7 bases. The V and J ends lost 8 bases and 4 bases, in that order; junction bases with no gene match: 5. The germline CDR1 and CDR2 sequences are ENHRY and SYGVKD. The CDR3 sequence is 12 residues long. This CDR3 reads CAIGQVSYEQYF. The CDR3, as DNA: TGTGCCATCGGACAGGTTTCATACGAGCAGTACTTC.

The gene calls are TRBV10-2 and TRBJ1-2, with 11 bases aligning to TRBD1. From germline, CDR1 is WSHSY and CDR2 SAAADI. With 4 bases clipped from V and 4 bases from J, the junction kept 5 bases outside the gene matches. The CDR3 covers 15 residues. The DNA of the CDR3 is TGCGCCAGCAGTGGCGGACAGGGGGCTTCCTATGGCTACACCTTC. Translating it yields CASSGGQGASYGYTF.